This entry features one TCR beta chain sequence. Trimming took 10 bases from V and 0 from J, leaving 18 bases between them. CDR1 and CDR2 (germline): ENHRY, SYGVKD. This CDR3 has 15 amino acids. Measured with immunoSEQ multiplex PCR; TCRdb has only the in-frame clones, and not every one. Of some 71,000 clones in the sample, approximately 90% were seen once. This entry is derived from a study of control samples from healthy donors and cancer patients. The sequence was collected from a man between 60 and 75 years old with colorectal cancer. The chain is built from TRBV10-3 and TRBJ1-2, with D maybe TRBD1 (5 bases). Sequencing was done on a sample of PBMCs. This chain's CDR3 is CATRDHSGANYGYTF. DNA of the CDR3: TGTGCCACCAGGGACCATTCGGGAGCTAACTATGGCTACACCTTC.